Ten or more counts support the clone carrying this T cell receptor (beta chain). TCRbeta library construction was performed incorporating unique molecular identifiers. TCRdb ran MiXCR on the PCR reads and lists one entry per CDR3 protein. The sample has roughly 610,000 distinct CDR3 sequences, over 9.5% seen once. Germline V lookup: CDR1 MNHEY, CDR2 SMNVEV (reference sequence). This CDR3 has 15 amino acids. Germline trimming cut 6 bases from V and 2 bases from J; bases unmatched to any gene: 8. This specimen comes from a study of T-cell reconstitution after alpha-beta-depleted transplantation in children.

This clonotype originated in a human donor who donated a stem cell graft to a child with acute myeloid leukemia. The chain recombines TRBV27 with TRBJ2-5; 8 bases fit TRBD1. Source: PBMCs from the stem cell graft donor, taken from the stem cell graft. CDR3 bases: TGTGCCAGCAGCTATAGGGGACAGGTTCAAGAGACCCAGTACTTC. Translation gives CASSYRGQVQETQYF.